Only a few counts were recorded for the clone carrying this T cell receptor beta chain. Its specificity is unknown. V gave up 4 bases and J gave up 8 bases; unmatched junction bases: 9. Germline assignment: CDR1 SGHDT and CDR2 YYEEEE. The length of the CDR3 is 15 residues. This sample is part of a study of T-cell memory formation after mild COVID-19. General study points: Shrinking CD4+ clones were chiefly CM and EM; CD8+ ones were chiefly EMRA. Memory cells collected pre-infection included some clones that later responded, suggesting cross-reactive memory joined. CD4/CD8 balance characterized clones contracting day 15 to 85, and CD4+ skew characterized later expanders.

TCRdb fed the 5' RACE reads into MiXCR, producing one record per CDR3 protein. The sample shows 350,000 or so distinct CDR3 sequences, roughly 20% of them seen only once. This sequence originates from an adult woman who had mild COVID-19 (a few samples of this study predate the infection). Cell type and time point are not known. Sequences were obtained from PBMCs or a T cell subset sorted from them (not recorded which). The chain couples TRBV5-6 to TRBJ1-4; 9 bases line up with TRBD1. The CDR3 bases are TGTGCCAGCAGCCCCGGACAGGGGCGATACGAAAAACTGTTTTTT. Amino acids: CASSPGQGRYEKLFF.